The 17 T cell receptor beta chains in this list originate from one sample, sequenced in a study of T cells after yellow fever vaccination (dated by TCRdb to the late 2010s). Receptor amplification or capture employed 5' RACE. Instrument used: Illumina HiSeq 2500. TCRdb itself trimmed the public reads at Q25 with fastp, ran MiXCR and retained productive beta chains. Identical CDR3 proteins give one entry, which carries the most common genes and DNA. This sample is represented by 500,000 to 650,000 distinct CDR3 sequences; about 17% of them were singletons. The top ten hold 15% to 20% of the sample. The treatment or condition label for this specimen denotes: live attenuated yellow fever vaccine strain. Specimen: PBMCs, collected about 5 days after the first yellow fever vaccination. The receptors come from a man younger than 35 who received the YFV17D yellow fever vaccine.

This sequence joins TRBV28 and TRBJ1-5, with 9 nucleotides matching TRBD1. Unmatched junction bases numbered 5, after V lost 4 bases and J lost 1 base. The germline V gene encodes CDR1 MDHEN and CDR2 SYDVKM. The CDR3 covers 16 residues. Here the CDR3 reads CASSSDRGLSNQPQHF. The CDR3 DNA reads as TGTGCCAGCAGTTCGGACAGGGGTTTGAGCAATCAGCCCCAGCATTTT.

The gene calls are TRBV20-1 and TRBJ2-3; D could derive from TRBD1 or TRBD2 (6 bases each). The CDR3 loop spans 16 amino acids. Trimming removed 3 bases from V and 0 bases from J, with 16 bases in between. Germline CDR1 reads DFQATT; CDR2 reads SNEGSKA (reference sequence). CDR3 protein: CSASQRGAGSTDTQYF. The CDR3 DNA sequence: TGCAGTGCTAGCCAGAGGGGGGCCGGTAGCACAGATACGCAGTATTTT.

The genes are TRBV7-2 and TRBJ2-2; unclear D gene. Germline lookup yields CDR1 SGHTA and CDR2 FQGNSA. This CDR3 region has 15 residues. V was shortened by 3 bases and J by 0 bases, with 8 bases between the two germline ends. CDR3 sequence (DNA): TGTGCCAGCAGCTTGCGTAGCACGAACACCGGGGAGCTGTTTTTT. Amino acids: CASSLRSTNTGELFF.

The gene calls are TRBV5-8 and TRBJ2-4; possible D gene TRBD2, 6 bases. The CDR3 covers 13 residues. Germline V gives CDR1 SGHTS, CDR2 YDEGEE. V gave up 6 bases and J gave up 8 bases, with 15 bases separating them. This CDR3 reads CASMIHSGDIQYF. CDR3 in DNA: TGTGCCAGCATGATCCATTCGGGGGACATTCAGTACTTC.

In its sample, this clonotype was seen a few times. The genes are TRBV6-1 and TRBJ2-7; the D gene is possibly TRBD1 (5 bases). The germline V gene has CDR1 MNHNS and CDR2 SASEGT. Trimming stripped 8 bases from V and 3 bases from J, with 17 bases between. CDR3 size: 14 residues. The CDR3 sequence: CASRPLEGVYEQYF. CDR3 DNA: TGTGCCAGCCGCCCCCTGGAAGGGGTCTACGAGCAGTACTTC.

This clonotype was seen at least ten times. This chain uses TRBV20-1 with TRBJ2-3; D not certain. CDR3 length: 13 residues. V lost 4 bases, J lost 5 bases, and 13 bases lay in between. Germline V CDR1 and CDR2: DFQATT, SNEGSKA (reference sequence). In DNA form, the CDR3 reads TGCAGTGCTACGTCGGCTCCAGAAGATACGCAGTATTTT. Its translation is CSATSAPEDTQYF.

The gene calls are TRBV6-5 and TRBJ1-1; 7 nucleotides match TRBD1. This CDR3 comprises 14 residues. The ends lost 2 bases at V and 2 bases at J; junction bases unmatched: 2. Germline CDR1 and CDR2: MNHEY and SVGAGI. CDR3 nucleotides: TGTGCCAGCAGTTACGGGACAGTTAACACTGAAGCTTTCTTT. It is translated as CASSYGTVNTEAFF.

V is TRBV2 and J is TRBJ2-7; no definite D call. The CDR3 covers 14 residues. Per germline, CDR1 SNHLY and CDR2 FYNNEI. V was clipped by 6 bases and J by 4 bases, with 16 bases between them. The DNA of the CDR3 is TGTGCCAGCAGGTCCGTTAGTGATCTTTACGAGCAGTACTTC. It specifies CASRSVSDLYEQYF.

This clonotype has just a few counts. The chain uses TRBV11-2 and TRBJ1-2, with D perhaps matching TRBD1 (5 bases). This CDR3 has 14 residues. CDR1 is SGHAT and CDR2 is FQNNGV in the germline V gene. Trimming shortened V by 0 bases and J by 8 bases, and 13 bases separated the two germline ends. For the CDR3, the DNA is TGTGCCAGCAGCTTAGATCAGGGAAACGGGGGCTACACCTTC. Its protein is CASSLDQGNGGYTF.

This clonotype was counted only a few times. The chain couples TRBV7-6 to TRBJ2-3, with 7 bases identical to TRBD2. The CDR3 covers 15 residues. Germline V lookup: CDR1 SGHVS, CDR2 FNYEAQ. Losses at the gene ends were 1 base for V and 5 bases for J; bases not matched to a gene: 6. The CDR3 loop reads CASSLVWTSQDTQYF. In DNA, the CDR3 is TGTGCCAGCAGCTTAGTCTGGACTAGTCAAGATACGCAGTATTTT.

The rearrangement uses TRBV7-9 and TRBJ1-6, with D unresolved. There are 17 residues in the CDR3. The V end was cut by 0 bases, the J end by 5 bases, with 14 bases between. Germline values: CDR1 SEHNR, CDR2 FQNEAQ (reference sequence). The CDR3 is CASSLAKGLEDNSPLHF. The CDR3 nucleotides are TGTGCCAGCAGCTTAGCGAAAGGTCTTGAGGATAATTCACCCCTCCACTTT.

This clonotype was seen a few times. J is TRBJ2-7 and V is TRBV20-1, with TRBD2 matching over 12 bases. V shed 5 bases and J 2 bases; nucleotides not matched to a gene: 7. CDR1 is DFQATT, CDR2 SNEGSKA, per germline (reference sequence). The CDR3 loop spans 15 amino acids. CDR3: CSAHHPSGGAYEQYF. In nucleotides, the CDR3 is TGCAGTGCTCATCATCCTAGCGGGGGGGCCTACGAGCAGTACTTC.

In its sample, this clonotype was seen a few times. The V and J genes are TRBV10-3 and TRBJ1-3, with D unclear. This CDR3 has 13 amino acids. The germline gives CDR1 ENHRY, CDR2 SYGVKD. Trimming shortened V by 4 bases and J by 5 bases, and 9 bases separated the two germline ends. The CDR3 spells CAISGIGRNTIYF. The CDR3 coding sequence is TGTGCCATCAGTGGCATAGGGCGAAACACCATATATTTT.

J is TRBJ1-1 and V is TRBV6-4; D not certain. Trimming pared 6 bases from V and 1 base from J, leaving 12 bases between. The CDR3 runs 14 residues. Germline V gene data show CDR1 as MRHNA and CDR2 as SNTAGT. For the CDR3, the DNA is TGTGCCAGCAGCGCCCATAAGACGAACACTGAAGCTTTCTTT. Translated, it gives CASSAHKTNTEAFF.

This chain connects TRBV28 to TRBJ1-1; D remains ambiguous. Germline V gene sequence: CDR1 MDHEN, CDR2 SYDVKM. This CDR3 has 15 residues. The germline V and J ends were trimmed by 7 bases and 0 bases, with 15 bases remaining between them. The CDR3 bases are TGTGCCAGCAAGGGATCCGGACGGATGAACACTGAAGCTTTCTTT. It specifies CASKGSGRMNTEAFF.

This clonotype was seen a few times. V is TRBV5-1 and J is TRBJ2-3; tentatively, D is TRBD1 (5 bases). V was shortened by 0 bases and J by 5 bases, with 16 bases between the two germline ends. This CDR3 has 16 amino acids. The germline gives CDR1 SGHRS, CDR2 YFSETQ. The chain's CDR3 is CASSLGGGYEEDTQYF. The CDR3 nucleotides read TGCGCCAGCAGCTTGGGGGGCGGCTACGAGGAAGATACGCAGTATTTT.

This rearrangement joins TRBV28 to TRBJ2-2; tentatively, D is TRBD1 or TRBD2 (5 bases each). CDR3 length: 14 amino acids. V was trimmed by 3 bases and J by 7 bases, leaving 12 bases between them. Germline CDR1 reads MDHEN; CDR2 reads SYDVKM. CDR3 sequence reads: CASSFYPGLGELFF. The CDR3 nucleotides are TGTGCCAGCAGTTTCTACCCGGGGCTCGGGGAGCTGTTTTTT.